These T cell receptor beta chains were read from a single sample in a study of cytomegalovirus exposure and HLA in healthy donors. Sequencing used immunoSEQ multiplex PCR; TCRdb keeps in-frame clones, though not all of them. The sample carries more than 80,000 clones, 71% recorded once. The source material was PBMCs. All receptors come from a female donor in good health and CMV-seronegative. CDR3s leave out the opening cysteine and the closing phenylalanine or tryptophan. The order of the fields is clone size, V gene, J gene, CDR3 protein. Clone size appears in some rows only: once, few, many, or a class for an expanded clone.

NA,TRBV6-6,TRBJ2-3,ASSSEREGLGDTQY
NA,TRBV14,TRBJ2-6,ATTESGANVLT
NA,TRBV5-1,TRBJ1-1,ASSLGGTGEAF
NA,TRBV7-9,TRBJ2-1,ASSLAQGRNEQF
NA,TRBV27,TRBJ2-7,ASSLSWTGTDEQY
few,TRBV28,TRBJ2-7,ASSFPMTSGSYEQY
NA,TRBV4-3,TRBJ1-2,ASSQDRTANYGYT
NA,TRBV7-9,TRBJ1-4,ASSLVRGTNEKLF
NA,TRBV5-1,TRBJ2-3,ASTKEGRDTQY
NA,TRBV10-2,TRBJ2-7,ASSPRQGSYEQY
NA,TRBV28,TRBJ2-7,ASSLTPKRIRLEQY
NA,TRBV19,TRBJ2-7,ASRYRAGHEQY
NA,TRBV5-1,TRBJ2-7,ASSTQGAGEQY
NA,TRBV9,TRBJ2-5,ASSVGQGIYGTQY